This is a list of T cell receptor beta chains from one sample in a study of patients and donors after allogeneic stem cell transplantation. TCRdb reprocessed the RT-PCR reads with MiXCR, giving one entry per CDR3 protein. Of approximately 210,000 distinct CDR3 sequences in the sample, 41% were seen once. Specimen: blood, either unsorted or a sorted T cell fraction (not recorded which). These receptors came from a human donor who was either an allogeneic HSCT recipient or a stem cell or donor lymphocyte infusion donor (not recorded which). It is not recorded whose cells these are; they may come from a transplant donor. Each CDR3 is given with its conserved first and last residue. D genes are given only for firm matches. Only some rows state a clone size, as once, few, many or a class for expanded clones.

d_gene: TRBD2; abundance: NA; j_gene: TRBJ2-3; v_gene: TRBV5-6; CDR3nt: TGTGCCAGCAGCTTGGGGAGCAGCGGGAGGGATACGCAGTATTTT; CDR3aa: CASSLGSSGRDTQYF
d_gene: NA; abundance: few; j_gene: TRBJ1-2; v_gene: TRBV24-1; CDR3nt: TGTGCCACCAGTCTCCGGTCAAACTATGGCTACACCTTC; CDR3aa: CATSLRSNYGYTF
d_gene: NA; abundance: many; j_gene: TRBJ1-3; v_gene: TRBV12-3/TRBV12-4; CDR3nt: TGTGCCAGCAGCCAACTCCCGAAAAACTCTGGAAACACCATATATTTT; CDR3aa: CASSQLPKNSGNTIYF
d_gene: TRBD1; abundance: NA; j_gene: TRBJ1-5; v_gene: TRBV27; CDR3nt: TGTGCCAGCTCTTCCGGGACAGGGGGCTTGCAGCCCCAGCATTTT; CDR3aa: CASSSGTGGLQPQHF
d_gene: NA; abundance: NA; j_gene: TRBJ2-7; v_gene: TRBV15; CDR3nt: TGTGCCACCAGCAGAGTCCCTCTACGCGAGCAGTACTTC; CDR3aa: CATSRVPLREQYF
d_gene: TRBD2; abundance: NA; j_gene: TRBJ2-1; v_gene: TRBV12-3/TRBV12-4; CDR3nt: TGTGCCAGCAGTTTAAGGCTAGCGGGAGGGGGAACGAATGAGCAGTTCTTC; CDR3aa: CASSLRLAGGGTNEQFF
d_gene: NA; abundance: few; j_gene: TRBJ2-4; v_gene: TRBV9; CDR3nt: TGTGCCAGCAGCGTAGACGAGGGGCTAGGAGCCAAAAACATTCAGTACTTC; CDR3aa: CASSVDEGLGAKNIQYF
d_gene: NA; abundance: once; j_gene: TRBJ1-1; v_gene: TRBV10-3; CDR3nt: TGTGCCATCAGTGAGCGGGGCACTGAAGCTTTCTTT; CDR3aa: CAISERGTEAFF
d_gene: TRBD2; abundance: NA; j_gene: TRBJ2-3; v_gene: TRBV27; CDR3nt: TGTGCCAGCAGTATCGGACTAGCGGGACCAGATACGCAGTATTTT; CDR3aa: CASSIGLAGPDTQYF
d_gene: NA; abundance: NA; j_gene: TRBJ1-1; v_gene: TRBV30; CDR3nt: TGTGCCTGGAGTGTGCGTCGGGGCAGCACTGAAGCTTTCTTT; CDR3aa: CAWSVRRGSTEAFF
d_gene: TRBD1; abundance: NA; j_gene: TRBJ1-2; v_gene: TRBV28; CDR3nt: TGTGCCAGCAGTCCGGGACAGTCGGCTCATGGCTACACCTTC; CDR3aa: CASSPGQSAHGYTF
d_gene: NA; abundance: few; j_gene: TRBJ1-5; v_gene: TRBV28; CDR3nt: TGTGCCAGCAATCCTCGGGCAGATCAGCCCCAGCATTTT; CDR3aa: CASNPRADQPQHF
d_gene: NA; abundance: few; j_gene: TRBJ1-2; v_gene: TRBV20-1; CDR3nt: TGCAGTGCTAGTCTCCGGGGTGGCTATGGCTACACCTTC; CDR3aa: CSASLRGGYGYTF
d_gene: TRBD1; abundance: NA; j_gene: TRBJ2-7; v_gene: TRBV7-9; CDR3nt: TGTGCCAGCAGCGTTTCCGGGACAGCGAATGAAGAGCAGTACTTC; CDR3aa: CASSVSGTANEEQYF
d_gene: NA; abundance: NA; j_gene: TRBJ1-1; v_gene: TRBV6-1; CDR3nt: TGTGCCAGCAGTGTTCCTCTGGGAGGGGGGGTGAACACTGAAGCTTTCTTT; CDR3aa: CASSVPLGGGVNTEAFF
d_gene: NA; abundance: NA; j_gene: TRBJ1-3; v_gene: TRBV13; CDR3nt: TGTGCCAGCAGCCCAAGACAGAAATTCTCTGGAAACACCATATATTTT; CDR3aa: CASSPRQKFSGNTIYF
d_gene: NA; abundance: NA; j_gene: TRBJ1-3; v_gene: TRBV7-2; CDR3nt: TGTGCCAGCAGCTTAGACGTCAGACAGGCGCGGCGAAACACCATATATTTT; CDR3aa: CASSLDVRQARRNTIYF
d_gene: NA; abundance: NA; j_gene: TRBJ1-1; v_gene: TRBV6-6; CDR3nt: TGTGCCAGTCATCAGGGGGAAGCTTTCTTT; CDR3aa: CASHQGEAFF
d_gene: NA; abundance: many; j_gene: TRBJ2-1; v_gene: TRBV13; CDR3nt: TGTGCCAGCAGGCGCCTAGTCTCCTACAATGAGCAGTTCTTC; CDR3aa: CASRRLVSYNEQFF
d_gene: TRBD1; abundance: NA; j_gene: TRBJ1-3; v_gene: TRBV7-9; CDR3nt: TGTGCCAGCATGCAAACCGACCGGGACAGGGGGAACACCATATATTTT; CDR3aa: CASMQTDRDRGNTIYF
d_gene: NA; abundance: few; j_gene: TRBJ1-4; v_gene: TRBV7-9; CDR3nt: TGTGCCAGCAGCTTAGCAGTCGCCAGTGAAAAACTGTTTTTT; CDR3aa: CASSLAVASEKLFF
d_gene: NA; abundance: few; j_gene: TRBJ1-3; v_gene: TRBV4-3; CDR3nt: TGCGCCAGCAGCCTAGCCCACAGCGGAAACACCATATATTTT; CDR3aa: CASSLAHSGNTIYF
d_gene: TRBD1; abundance: NA; j_gene: TRBJ2-3; v_gene: TRBV5-4; CDR3nt: TGTGCCAGCAGCCGCAGGGACAGGGTCTTCGGAGATACGCAGTATTTT; CDR3aa: CASSRRDRVFGDTQYF
d_gene: NA; abundance: NA; j_gene: TRBJ1-1; v_gene: TRBV29-1; CDR3nt: TGCAGCGTTGAAGGGAGGACCCTTGACACTGAAGCTTTCTTT; CDR3aa: CSVEGRTLDTEAFF
d_gene: NA; abundance: once; j_gene: TRBJ2-1; v_gene: TRBV5-1; CDR3nt: TGCGCCAGCAGCTTAACCCCGGGATTAAATGAGCAGTTCTTC; CDR3aa: CASSLTPGLNEQFF
d_gene: NA; abundance: once; j_gene: TRBJ2-1; v_gene: TRBV29-1; CDR3nt: TGCAGCGTTAGCGGGTACAATGAGCAGTTCTTC; CDR3aa: CSVSGYNEQFF
d_gene: TRBD1; abundance: NA; j_gene: TRBJ1-4; v_gene: TRBV6-1; CDR3nt: TGTGCCAGCAGTGAAATGGGGTCCGGACAGGGGGTATTTTTT; CDR3aa: CASSEMGSGQGVFF
d_gene: NA; abundance: NA; j_gene: TRBJ2-4; v_gene: TRBV7-8; CDR3nt: TGTGCCAGCAGCTTAGCGGCAGGGGAGGACATTCAGTACTTC; CDR3aa: CASSLAAGEDIQYF
d_gene: NA; abundance: few; j_gene: TRBJ1-6; v_gene: TRBV7-2; CDR3nt: TGTGCCAGCAGCTTAGTCGTCGGCGTCGGAGGGGCTAATTCACCCCTCCACTTT; CDR3aa: CASSLVVGVGGANSPLHF
d_gene: NA; abundance: NA; j_gene: TRBJ2-4; v_gene: TRBV28; CDR3nt: TGTGCCACCTCCGCCTCGGGGTTTATCCAAAACATTCAGTACTTC; CDR3aa: CATSASGFIQNIQYF
d_gene: NA; abundance: NA; j_gene: TRBJ1-2; v_gene: TRBV3-1; CDR3nt: TGTGCCAGCAGCCAAGCAATTCAGGGATGGAGCGATGGCTACACCTTC; CDR3aa: CASSQAIQGWSDGYTF
d_gene: TRBD2; abundance: NA; j_gene: TRBJ2-2; v_gene: TRBV2; CDR3nt: TGTGCCAGCAGTGATCCCCGCGGGCTAGCGGGAGTCGGTAGCACCGGGGAGCTGTTTTTT; CDR3aa: CASSDPRGLAGVGSTGELFF
d_gene: NA; abundance: NA; j_gene: TRBJ1-1; v_gene: TRBV7-2; CDR3nt: TGTGCCAGCTGCCCACAGCAACGTTACAGGAACACTGAAGCTTTCTTT; CDR3aa: CASCPQQRYRNTEAFF
d_gene: NA; abundance: NA; j_gene: TRBJ2-7; v_gene: TRBV20-1; CDR3nt: TGCAGTGCTCGGGGGCAAGGGGCCCACGAGCAGTACTTC; CDR3aa: CSARGQGAHEQYF
d_gene: TRBD2; abundance: NA; j_gene: TRBJ2-1; v_gene: TRBV4-2; CDR3nt: TGTGCCAGCAGCCAAGATAGGGGCGGGAGCCGTATAGTAAATGAGCAGTTCTTC; CDR3aa: CASSQDRGGSRIVNEQFF
d_gene: NA; abundance: many; j_gene: TRBJ1-1; v_gene: TRBV12-3/TRBV12-4; CDR3nt: TGTGCCAGCGGAACCAGGGCCGCGGTCACTGAAGCTTTCTTT; CDR3aa: CASGTRAAVTEAFF
d_gene: TRBD1; abundance: NA; j_gene: TRBJ2-1; v_gene: TRBV6-5; CDR3nt: TGTGCCAGCAGCTGGACAGGGTACAATGAGCAGTTCTTC; CDR3aa: CASSWTGYNEQFF
d_gene: NA; abundance: NA; j_gene: TRBJ2-3; v_gene: TRBV20-1; CDR3nt: TGCAGTGCTAGCACAGCGGAACTTAGCACAGATACGCAGTATTTT; CDR3aa: CSASTAELSTDTQYF
d_gene: TRBD2; abundance: NA; j_gene: TRBJ2-7; v_gene: TRBV15; CDR3nt: TGTGCCACCAGCAGAGGTAGCGGGAGGTCCTACGAGCAGTACTTC; CDR3aa: CATSRGSGRSYEQYF
d_gene: NA; abundance: NA; j_gene: TRBJ1-1; v_gene: TRBV2; CDR3nt: TGTGCCACCTCCACATTGGGCCCCATGAACACTGAAGCTTTCTTT; CDR3aa: CATSTLGPMNTEAFF
d_gene: NA; abundance: few; j_gene: TRBJ1-2; v_gene: TRBV30; CDR3nt: TGTGCACTTCTAGGGTATGGCTACACCTTC; CDR3aa: CALLGYGYTF
d_gene: TRBD1; abundance: NA; j_gene: TRBJ2-7; v_gene: TRBV6-2/TRBV6-3; CDR3nt: TGTGCCAGCAGTTCCCCCGGGGACAGTTACGAGCAGTACTTC; CDR3aa: CASSSPGDSYEQYF